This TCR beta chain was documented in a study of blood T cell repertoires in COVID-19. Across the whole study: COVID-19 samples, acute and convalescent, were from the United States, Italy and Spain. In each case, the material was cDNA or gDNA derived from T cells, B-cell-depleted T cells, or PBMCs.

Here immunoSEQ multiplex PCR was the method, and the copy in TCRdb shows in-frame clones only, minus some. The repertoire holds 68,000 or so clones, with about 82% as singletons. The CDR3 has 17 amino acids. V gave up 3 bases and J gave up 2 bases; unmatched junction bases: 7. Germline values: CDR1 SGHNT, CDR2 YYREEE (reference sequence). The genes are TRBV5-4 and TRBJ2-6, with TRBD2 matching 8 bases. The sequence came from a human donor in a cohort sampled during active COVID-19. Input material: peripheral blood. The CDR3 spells CASSWTGTSTGANVLTF. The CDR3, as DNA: TGTGCCAGCAGCTGGACCGGGACTAGTACTGGGGCCAACGTCCTGACTTTC.